This T cell receptor beta chain was identified during a study of T-cell memory formation after mild COVID-19. cDNA libraries for TCR alpha and TCR beta, carrying sample barcodes and UMIs, came from 5'RACE with constant-segment primers. One entry per CDR3 protein results from TCRdb running MiXCR on the 5' RACE reads. The sample carries fewer than 250,000 distinct CDR3 sequences, more than 25% recorded once. Germline V gene sequence: CDR1 MNHEY, CDR2 SVGEGT. V was pared by 6 bases and J by 6 bases, with 7 bases of the junction left unmatched. The CDR3 length is 13 residues. Study-level results: Researchers found some responding clones in pre-infection memory, a sign that cross-reactive memory joined.

In this sample, this clonotype turned up a few times. Antigen unknown. Sequences were obtained from PBMCs or a T cell subset sorted from them (not recorded which). V is TRBV6-2 or TRBV6-3 and J is TRBJ2-7; the match to TRBD2 covers 8 bases. This sequence originates from an adult woman who had mild COVID-19 (a few samples of this study predate the infection). Cell type and time point are not known. CDR3 protein: CASSPGLGGEQYF. CDR3 coding DNA: TGTGCCAGCAGCCCGGGACTAGGGGGCGAGCAGTACTTC.